This T cell receptor beta chain was observed in a study of blood T cell repertoires in COVID-19. Study as a whole: Nucleic acid was either cDNA or gDNA, and it came from T cells, B-cell-depleted T cells, or PBMCs.

Some clones are missing from TCRdb's copy, which holds only in-frame ones; the method was immunoSEQ multiplex PCR. Here the sample spans about 190,000 clones, nearly 90% being singletons. This CDR3 is built from 19 residues. J gave up 3 bases and V 0 bases, and 10 bases lay outside the gene matches. Per the germline V gene, CDR1 is LNHDA and CDR2 is SQIVND (reference sequence). This TCR derives from a man aged 45-65 years with acute or convalescent COVID-19. Sequenced material: peripheral blood. J is TRBJ2-4 and V is TRBV19; 11 bases agree with TRBD1. For the CDR3, the DNA is TGTGCCAGTAGTATAGATTTCGGACAGGGGGCGTCTGGCAAAAACATTCAGTACTTC. Translated: CASSIDFGQGASGKNIQYF.